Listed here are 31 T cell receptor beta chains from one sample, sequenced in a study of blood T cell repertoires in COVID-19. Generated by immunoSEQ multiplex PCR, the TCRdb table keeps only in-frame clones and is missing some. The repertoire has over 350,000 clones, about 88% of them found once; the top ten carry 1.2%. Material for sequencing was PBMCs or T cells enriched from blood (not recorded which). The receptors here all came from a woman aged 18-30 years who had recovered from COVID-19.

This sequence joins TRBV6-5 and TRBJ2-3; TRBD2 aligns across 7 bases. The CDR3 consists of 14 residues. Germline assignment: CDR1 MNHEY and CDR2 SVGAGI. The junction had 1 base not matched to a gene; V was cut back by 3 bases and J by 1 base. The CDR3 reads CASSYAGGTDTQYF. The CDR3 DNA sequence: TGTGCCAGCAGTTATGCGGGGGGCACAGATACGCAGTATTTT.

CDR3 residues: CASPPRGIPYQPQHF. CDR3 in DNA: TGTGCCTCTCCCCCGCGGGGGATCCCCTATCAGCCCCAGCATTTT. V gene TRBV27 combines with J gene TRBJ1-5; tentative D call: TRBD1 (5 bases). There are 15 residues in the CDR3. Trimming removed 11 bases from V and 5 bases from J, with 22 bases in between. CDR1 MNHEY and CDR2 SMNVEV come from the germline V gene (reference sequence).

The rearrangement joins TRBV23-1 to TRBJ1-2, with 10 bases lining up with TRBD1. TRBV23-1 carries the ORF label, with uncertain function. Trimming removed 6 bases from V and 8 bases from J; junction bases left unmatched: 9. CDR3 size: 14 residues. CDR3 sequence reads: CASRLTGGLKGYTF. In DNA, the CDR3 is TGCGCCAGCAGGCTGACAGGGGGCTTAAAGGGCTACACCTTC.

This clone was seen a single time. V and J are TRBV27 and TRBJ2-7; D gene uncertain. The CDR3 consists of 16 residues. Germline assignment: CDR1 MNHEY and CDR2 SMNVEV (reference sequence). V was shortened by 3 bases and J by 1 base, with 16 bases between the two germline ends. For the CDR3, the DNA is TGTGCCAGCAGTTTTGAGCCGACACGAAATTCCTACGAGCAGTACTTC. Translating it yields CASSFEPTRNSYEQYF.

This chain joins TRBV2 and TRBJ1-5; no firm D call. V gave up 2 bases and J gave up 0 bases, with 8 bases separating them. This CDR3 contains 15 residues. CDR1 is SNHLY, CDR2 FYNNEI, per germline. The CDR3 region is CASSELAISNQPQHF. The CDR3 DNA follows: TGTGCCAGCAGTGAATTGGCCATTAGCAATCAGCCCCAGCATTTT. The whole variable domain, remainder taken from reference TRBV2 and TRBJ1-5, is EPEVTQTPSHQVTQMGQEVILRCVPISNHLYFYWYRQILGQKVEFLVSFYNNEISEKSEIFDDQFSVERPDGSNFTLKIRSTKLEDSAMYFCASSELAISNQPQHFGDGTRLSIL.

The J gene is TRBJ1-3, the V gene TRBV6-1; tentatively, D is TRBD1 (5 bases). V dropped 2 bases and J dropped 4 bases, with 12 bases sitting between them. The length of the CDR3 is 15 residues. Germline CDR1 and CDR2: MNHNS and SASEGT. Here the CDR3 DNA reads TGTGCCAGCAGTGAATTAGCAGGGTTCGGAAACACCATATATTTT. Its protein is CASSELAGFGNTIYF.

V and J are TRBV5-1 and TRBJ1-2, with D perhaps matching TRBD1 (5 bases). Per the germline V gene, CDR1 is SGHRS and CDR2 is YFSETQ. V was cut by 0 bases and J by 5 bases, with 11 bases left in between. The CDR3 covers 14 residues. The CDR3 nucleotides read TGCGCCAGCAGCTTGGAGCCCCAGGGATATGGCTACACCTTC. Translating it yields CASSLEPQGYGYTF.

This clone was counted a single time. The CDR3 spells CASSFDGHLNSPLHF. The CDR3 DNA sequence: TGTGCCAGCAGCTTTGATGGACATCTGAATTCACCCCTCCACTTT. The V call is TRBV5-5, the J call TRBJ1-6; the D gene is possibly TRBD1 (5 bases). CDR1 is SGHKS, CDR2 YYEKEE, per germline (reference sequence). There are 15 residues in the CDR3. The V and J ends lost 2 bases and 7 bases respectively, with 13 bases between them.

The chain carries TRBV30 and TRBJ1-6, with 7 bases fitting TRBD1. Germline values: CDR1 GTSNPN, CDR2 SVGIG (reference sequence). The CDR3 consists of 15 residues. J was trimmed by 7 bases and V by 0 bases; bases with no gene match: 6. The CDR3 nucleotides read TGTGCCTGGAGTGTACGACAGGGAAAGAATTCACCCCTCCACTTT. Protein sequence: CAWSVRQGKNSPLHF.

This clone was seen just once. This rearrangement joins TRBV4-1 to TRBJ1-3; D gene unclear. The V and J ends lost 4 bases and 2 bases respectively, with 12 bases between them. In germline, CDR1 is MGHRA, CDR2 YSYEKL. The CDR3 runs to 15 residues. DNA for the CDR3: TGCGCCAGCAGCCCTACGATTGTTCCTGGAAACACCATATATTTT. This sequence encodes CASSPTIVPGNTIYF.

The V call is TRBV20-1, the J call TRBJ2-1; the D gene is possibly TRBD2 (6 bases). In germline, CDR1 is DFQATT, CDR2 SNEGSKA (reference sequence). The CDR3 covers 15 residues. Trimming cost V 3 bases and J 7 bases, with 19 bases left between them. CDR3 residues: CSASLSGSGSNEQFF. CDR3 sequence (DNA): TGCAGTGCTAGTTTGAGCGGTAGCGGATCGAATGAGCAGTTCTTC.

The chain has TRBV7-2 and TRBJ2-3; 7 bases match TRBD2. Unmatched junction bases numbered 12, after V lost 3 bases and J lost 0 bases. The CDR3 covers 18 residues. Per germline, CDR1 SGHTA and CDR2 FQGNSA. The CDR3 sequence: CASSFLPSGTPSTDTQYF. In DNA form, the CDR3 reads TGTGCCAGCAGCTTCTTGCCTAGCGGTACTCCTAGCACAGATACGCAGTATTTT.

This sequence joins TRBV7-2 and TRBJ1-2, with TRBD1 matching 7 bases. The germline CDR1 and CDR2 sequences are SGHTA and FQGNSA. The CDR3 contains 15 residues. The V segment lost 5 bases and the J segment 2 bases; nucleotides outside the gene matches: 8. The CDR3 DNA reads TGTGCCAGCAGCCTCGTGGGGACAGAGAACTATGGCTACACCTTC. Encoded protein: CASSLVGTENYGYTF.

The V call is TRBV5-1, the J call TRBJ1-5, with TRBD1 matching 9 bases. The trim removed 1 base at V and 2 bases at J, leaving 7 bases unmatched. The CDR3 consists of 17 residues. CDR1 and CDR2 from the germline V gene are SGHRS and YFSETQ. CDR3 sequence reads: CASSLSPRTGGNQPQHF. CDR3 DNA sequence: TGCGCCAGCAGCTTGTCCCCCCGGACAGGGGGCAATCAGCCCCAGCATTTT.

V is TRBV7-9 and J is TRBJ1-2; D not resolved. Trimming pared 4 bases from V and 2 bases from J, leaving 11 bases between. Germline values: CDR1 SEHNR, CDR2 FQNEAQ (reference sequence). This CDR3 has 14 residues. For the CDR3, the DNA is TGTGCCAGCAGCTCCCGCACAGTCAACTATGGCTACACCTTC. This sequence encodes CASSSRTVNYGYTF.

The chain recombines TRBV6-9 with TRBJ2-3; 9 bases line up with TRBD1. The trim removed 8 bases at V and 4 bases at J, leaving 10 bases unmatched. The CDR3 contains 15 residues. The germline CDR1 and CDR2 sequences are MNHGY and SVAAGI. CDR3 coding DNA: TGTGCCAGCGATCCGGGACAGGGTGTCCCAGATACGCAGTATTTT. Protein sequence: CASDPGQGVPDTQYF.

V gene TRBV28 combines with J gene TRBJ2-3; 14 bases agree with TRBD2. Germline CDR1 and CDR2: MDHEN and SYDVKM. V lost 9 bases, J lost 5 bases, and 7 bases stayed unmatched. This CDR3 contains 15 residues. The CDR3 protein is CASNGLAGGGDTQYF. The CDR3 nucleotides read TGTGCCAGTAATGGACTAGCGGGGGGAGGAGATACGCAGTATTTT.

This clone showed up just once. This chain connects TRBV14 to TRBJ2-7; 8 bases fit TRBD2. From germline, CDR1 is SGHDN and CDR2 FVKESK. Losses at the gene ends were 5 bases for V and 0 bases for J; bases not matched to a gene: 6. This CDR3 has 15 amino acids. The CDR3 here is CASSSSGGPSYEQYF. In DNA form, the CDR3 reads TGTGCCAGCAGCTCCAGCGGGGGTCCCTCCTACGAGCAGTACTTC.

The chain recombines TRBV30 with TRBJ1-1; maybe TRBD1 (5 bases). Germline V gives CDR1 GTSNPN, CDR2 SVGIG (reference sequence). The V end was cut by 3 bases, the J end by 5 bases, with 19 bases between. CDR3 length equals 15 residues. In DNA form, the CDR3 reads TGTGCCTGGAGGATTAAACCAGGGCGCAAGACTGAAGCTTTCTTT. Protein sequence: CAWRIKPGRKTEAFF. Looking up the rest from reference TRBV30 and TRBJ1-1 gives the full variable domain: SQTIHQWPATLVQPVGSPLSLECTVEGTSNPNLYWYRQAAGRGLQLLFYSVGIGQISSEVPQNLSASRPQDRQFILSSKKLLLSDSGFYLCAWRIKPGRKTEAFFGQGTRLTVV.

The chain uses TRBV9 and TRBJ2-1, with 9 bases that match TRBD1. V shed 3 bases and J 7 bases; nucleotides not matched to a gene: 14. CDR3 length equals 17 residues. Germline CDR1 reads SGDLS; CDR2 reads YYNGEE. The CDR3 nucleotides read TGTGCCAGCAGCGCATCCAAAACCGACAGGGGGGGGAATGAGCAGTTCTTC. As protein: CASSASKTDRGGNEQFF.

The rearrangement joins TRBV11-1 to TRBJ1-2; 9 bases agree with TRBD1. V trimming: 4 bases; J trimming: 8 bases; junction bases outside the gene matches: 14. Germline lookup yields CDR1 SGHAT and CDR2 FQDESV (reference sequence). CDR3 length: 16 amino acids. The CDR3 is CASSSRPRGQGKGYTF. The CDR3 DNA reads TGTGCCAGCAGCTCTCGCCCCCGAGGACAGGGGAAAGGCTACACCTTC.

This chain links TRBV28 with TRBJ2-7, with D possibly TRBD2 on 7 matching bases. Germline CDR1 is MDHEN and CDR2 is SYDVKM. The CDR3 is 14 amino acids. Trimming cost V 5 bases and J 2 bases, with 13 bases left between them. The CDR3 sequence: CASSTGGITYEQYF. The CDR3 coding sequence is TGTGCCAGCAGTACGGGGGGCATCACCTACGAGCAGTACTTC.

CDR3 residues: CASWEGVHGYTF. The CDR3 nucleotides read TGTGCCAGCTGGGAGGGGGTTCATGGCTACACCTTC. The chain links TRBV19 to TRBJ1-2; a weak D match, TRBD1 (6 bases). This CDR3 comprises 12 residues. Trimming took 9 bases from V and 6 from J, leaving 14 bases between them. Germline CDR1 reads LNHDA; CDR2 reads SQIVND (reference sequence).

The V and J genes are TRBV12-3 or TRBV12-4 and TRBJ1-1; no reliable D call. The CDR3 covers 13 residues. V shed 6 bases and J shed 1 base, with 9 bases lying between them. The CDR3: CASSDTTNTEAFF. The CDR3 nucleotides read TGTGCCAGCAGCGACACGACGAACACTGAAGCTTTCTTT.

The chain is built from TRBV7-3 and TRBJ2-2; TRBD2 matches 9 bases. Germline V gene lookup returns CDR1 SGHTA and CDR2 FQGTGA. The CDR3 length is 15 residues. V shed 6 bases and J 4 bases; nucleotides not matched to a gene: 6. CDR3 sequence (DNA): TGTGCCAGCAGAATAGCGGGGGTCACCACCGGGGAGCTGTTTTTT. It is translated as CASRIAGVTTGELFF.

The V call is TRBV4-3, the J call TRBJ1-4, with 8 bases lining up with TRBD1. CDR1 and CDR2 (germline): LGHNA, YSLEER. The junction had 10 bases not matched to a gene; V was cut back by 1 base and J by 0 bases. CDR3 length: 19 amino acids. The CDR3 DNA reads TGCGCCAGCAGCCAAGGACCCAGACAGGGGTATACAACTAATGAAAAACTGTTTTTT. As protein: CASSQGPRQGYTTNEKLFF.

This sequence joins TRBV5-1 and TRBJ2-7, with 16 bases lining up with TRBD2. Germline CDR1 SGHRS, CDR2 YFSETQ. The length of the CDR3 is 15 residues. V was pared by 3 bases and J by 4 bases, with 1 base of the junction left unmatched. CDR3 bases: TGCGCCAGCAGCTGGGGACTAGCGGGGGGGTACGAGCAGTACTTC. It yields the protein CASSWGLAGGYEQYF.

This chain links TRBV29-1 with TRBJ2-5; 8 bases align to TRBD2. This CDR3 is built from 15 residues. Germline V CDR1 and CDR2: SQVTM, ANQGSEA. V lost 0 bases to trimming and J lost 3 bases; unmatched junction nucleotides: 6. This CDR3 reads CSVEDPGGGEETQYF. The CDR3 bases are TGCAGCGTTGAAGATCCGGGGGGGGGCGAAGAGACCCAGTACTTC.

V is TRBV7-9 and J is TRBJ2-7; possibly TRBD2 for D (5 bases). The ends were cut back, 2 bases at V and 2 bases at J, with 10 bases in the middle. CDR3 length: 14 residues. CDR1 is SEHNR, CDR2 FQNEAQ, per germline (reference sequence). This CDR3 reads CASSLSGRPYEQYF. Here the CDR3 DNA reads TGTGCCAGCAGCTTAAGCGGCCGCCCCTACGAGCAGTACTTC.

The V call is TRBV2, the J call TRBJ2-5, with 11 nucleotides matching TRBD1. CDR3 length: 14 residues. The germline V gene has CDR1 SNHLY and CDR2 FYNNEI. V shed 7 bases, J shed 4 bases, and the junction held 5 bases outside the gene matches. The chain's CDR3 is CASKSGTGGETQYF. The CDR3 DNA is TGTGCCAGCAAATCCGGGACAGGGGGAGAGACCCAGTACTTC.

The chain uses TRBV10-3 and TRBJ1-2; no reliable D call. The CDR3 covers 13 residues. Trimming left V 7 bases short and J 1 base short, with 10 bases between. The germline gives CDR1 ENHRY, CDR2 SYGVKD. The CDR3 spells CAINLADNYGYTF. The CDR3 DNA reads TGTGCCATCAATCTGGCGGATAACTATGGCTACACCTTC.